These T cell receptor beta chains were read from a single sample in a study of T cell responses to AZD1222 COVID-19 vaccine. Sequenced by immunoSEQ multiplex PCR; TCRdb stores in-frame clones only, minus some. Among 150,000 to 200,000 clones listed, roughly 92% were seen once. This material consisted of peripheral blood, taken on day 0 of AZD1222 vaccination. The receptors derive from an adult in good health. CDR3s include the opening cysteine and the closing phenylalanine or tryptophan. The D gene is left open where the match is weak. A row's size may be missing; if present it is once, few, many or a size class.

j_call clone_size v_call d_call cdr3_aa cdr3_nt
TRBJ1-4 . TRBV25-1 . CASSEYNRDNEKLFF TGTGCCAGCAGTGAATATAACAGGGATAATGAAAAACTGTTTTTT
TRBJ1-6 . TRBV18 TRBD1 CASSGQGNNSPLHF TGTGCCAGCTCCGGACAGGGGAATAATTCACCCCTCCACTTT
TRBJ1-1 . TRBV15 . CATSRGSGRDTEAFF TGTGCCACCAGCAGGGGGTCAGGGAGGGACACTGAAGCTTTCTTT
TRBJ1-2 . TRBV5-4 TRBD1 CATGTGDRNYGYTF TGTGCCACCGGGACAGGGGATCGAAACTATGGCTACACCTTC
TRBJ1-5 . TRBV6-5 . CASSYYGDQPQHF TGTGCCAGCAGTTACTATGGGGATCAGCCCCAGCATTTT
TRBJ2-1 . TRBV5-1 . CASSSYNNNEQFF TGCGCCAGCAGCTCATATAATAACAATGAGCAGTTCTTC
TRBJ1-2 . TRBV7-9 . CASSPGGRDYTF TGTGCCAGCAGCCCCGGGGGTAGGGACTACACCTTC
TRBJ2-5 . TRBV5-1 . CASSLAVFQETQYF TGCGCCAGCAGCTTGGCGGTTTTTCAAGAGACCCAGTACTTC
TRBJ2-5 . TRBV19 . CASSGSTAIQETQYF TGTGCCAGTAGTGGGTCTACAGCTATCCAAGAGACCCAGTACTTC
TRBJ1-4 . TRBV7-9 . CASSPRTAFNEKLFF TGTGCCAGCAGCCCGAGGACAGCATTTAATGAAAAACTGTTTTTT
TRBJ2-7 . TRBV7-6 . CASSSQQRRVPTYEQYF TGTGCCAGCAGCTCCCAGCAGAGGAGAGTTCCGACCTACGAGCAGTACTTC
TRBJ1-3 . TRBV6-1 . CASSEVAAAGSGNTIYF TGTGCCAGCAGTGAAGTCGCGGCAGCAGGCTCTGGAAACACCATATATTTT
TRBJ2-3 . TRBV5-4 . CANSLGPGGGTDTQYF TGTGCCAACAGCTTGGGCCCCGGAGGGGGCACAGATACGCAGTATTTT
TRBJ1-4 . TRBV28 . CASGNSGRQATNEKLFF TGTGCCAGCGGTAACTCGGGGAGACAGGCAACTAATGAAAAACTGTTTTTT
TRBJ2-7 . TRBV11-3 . CASSLTSSSYEQYF TGTGCCAGCAGCTTAACATCAAGCTCCTACGAGCAGTACTTC
TRBJ1-5 . TRBV6-1 . CASSEVGDWPQHF TGTGCCAGCAGTGAAGTAGGGGATTGGCCCCAGCATTTT
TRBJ1-5 . TRBV27 . CASRLGGAYSNQPQHF TGTGCCAGCAGGTTGGGTGGTGCCTATAGCAATCAGCCCCAGCATTTT
TRBJ1-5 once TRBV6-5 . CASSYDGNQPQHF TGTGCCAGCAGTTACGACGGCAATCAGCCCCAGCATTTT
TRBJ1-4 . TRBV10-1 . CASSAQIGEKLFF TGCGCCAGCAGTGCCCAAATCGGGGAAAAACTGTTTTTT
TRBJ1-2 . TRBV19 . CASSIDGTANGYTF TGTGCCAGTAGTATAGACGGGACGGCGAATGGCTACACCTTC
TRBJ1-5 . TRBV7-9 . CASSSGLPNQPQHF TGTGCCAGCAGCTCCGGGCTTCCTAATCAGCCCCAGCATTTT
TRBJ1-1 . TRBV19 . CASTMGQGNTEAFF TGTGCCAGTACCATGGGGCAGGGGAACACTGAAGCTTTCTTT
TRBJ1-2 . TRBV12-3/TRBV12-4 . CASSSDSLYGYTF TGTGCCAGCAGTTCCGACAGCCTCTATGGCTACACCTTC
TRBJ1-1 . TRBV11-2 TRBD1 CASSSTGVATEAFF TGTGCCAGCAGCTCAACAGGGGTGGCCACTGAAGCTTTCTTT
TRBJ2-2 . TRBV2 . CASSEQGLVTGELFF TGTGCCAGCAGTGAACAGGGCTTGGTCACCGGGGAGCTGTTTTTT
TRBJ2-1 . TRBV9 . CASGSPLARNDEQFF TGTGCCAGCGGGAGCCCGCTAGCGCGAAACGATGAGCAGTTCTTC
TRBJ1-6 . TRBV2 . CASGRGDNSPLHF TGTGCCAGCGGTAGGGGAGACAATTCACCCCTCCACTTT
TRBJ1-1 . TRBV27 . CASSMGPVTGAFF TGTGCCAGCAGTATGGGACCGGTCACGGGGGCTTTCTTT
TRBJ1-6 . TRBV4-3 . CASSQDAGVDSPLHF TGCGCCAGCAGCCAAGATGCCGGGGTTGACTCACCCCTCCACTTT
TRBJ1-4 . TRBV7-9 . CASSPRGGAEKLFF TGTGCCAGCAGCCCTAGGGGGGGCGCGGAAAAACTGTTTTTT
TRBJ2-7 . TRBV5-1 . CASSSDGRDKYF TGCGCCAGCAGCTCCGATGGGCGGGACAAGTACTTC
TRBJ2-1 . TRBV19 TRBD1 CASSIQRTGGRYEQFF TGTGCCAGTAGTATCCAACGGACAGGGGGCAGGTATGAGCAGTTCTTC
TRBJ1-5 . TRBV13 . CASSLGIQPQHF TGTGCCAGCAGCTTAGGGATTCAGCCCCAGCATTTT
TRBJ1-1 . TRBV13 . CASSLGEWRPLSTSEAFF TGTGCCAGCAGCTTAGGCGAGTGGAGACCCCTGAGTACTTCTGAAGCTTTCTTT
TRBJ1-6 . TRBV18 . CASSPATDSPLHF TGTGCCAGCTCACCAGCGACAGATTCACCCCTCCACTTT
TRBJ1-2 . TRBV5-1 . CASSLSGATYGYTF TGCGCCAGCAGCTTATCCGGGGCGACCTATGGCTACACCTTC
TRBJ1-3 . TRBV2 . CASRRANSGNTIYF TGTGCCAGCAGAAGGGCAAACTCTGGAAACACCATATATTTT
TRBJ1-1 . TRBV15 . CATSRDRSVNTEAFF TGTGCCACCAGCAGAGATCGCAGTGTGAACACTGAAGCTTTCTTT
TRBJ1-6 . TRBV13 . CASSAGTGGMIALHF TGTGCCAGCAGCGCCGGGACCGGAGGTATGATAGCCCTCCACTTT
TRBJ1-2 . TRBV6-2/TRBV6-3 . CASSYWIFGYGYTF TGTGCCAGCAGTTACTGGATTTTTGGCTATGGCTACACCTTC
TRBJ1-2 . TRBV7-9 . CASSLVNYGYTF TGTGCCAGCAGCTTAGTTAACTATGGCTACACCTTC
TRBJ1-2 . TRBV6-5 . CASSYSGQLNYGYTF TGTGCCAGCAGTTACTCGGGCCAGCTAAACTATGGCTACACCTTC
TRBJ2-1 . TRBV5-1 . CASSFPESSYNEQFF TGCGCCAGCAGCTTTCCGGAGAGCTCCTACAATGAGCAGTTCTTC
TRBJ1-2 . TRBV6-6 . CASSDGFYGYTF TGTGCCAGCAGCGACGGATTCTATGGCTACACCTTC
TRBJ1-5 . TRBV5-8 TRBD1 CASSSDRVGIQPQHF TGTGCCAGCAGTTCGGACAGGGTAGGCATTCAGCCCCAGCATTTT
TRBJ2-5 . TRBV9 . CASSVDPLGETQYF TGTGCCAGCAGCGTAGACCCTCTTGGAGAGACCCAGTACTTC
TRBJ1-2 . TRBV10-3 TRBD1 CAITGQGILGGYTF TGTGCCATCACGGGACAGGGCATTCTTGGCGGCTACACCTTC
TRBJ1-3 . TRBV2 . CASGLEGVHTIYF TGTGCCAGCGGGTTAGAGGGTGTCCACACCATATATTTT
TRBJ2-6 . TRBV6-6 . CASSDRDSGANVLTF TGTGCCAGCAGTGACCGGGACTCTGGGGCCAACGTCCTGACTTTC
TRBJ2-6 . TRBV30 . CAWSVSLRYPWEPGANVLTF TGTGCCTGGAGTGTATCCCTACGGTATCCGTGGGAGCCTGGGGCCAACGTCCTGACTTTC
TRBJ1-1 . TRBV12-3/TRBV12-4 . CASSFSRNTEAFF TGTGCCAGCAGTTTTAGCAGGAACACTGAAGCTTTCTTT
TRBJ2-7 . TRBV4-1 TRBD2 CASSLSGGYYEQYF TGCGCCAGCAGCCTGAGCGGGGGGTACTACGAGCAGTACTTC
TRBJ2-7 . TRBV5-6 . CASSLGGSNYEQYF TGTGCCAGCAGCTTAGGAGGTTCGAACTACGAGCAGTACTTC
TRBJ2-1 . TRBV7-3 . CASSQDQLYNEQFF TGTGCCAGCAGCCAGGACCAACTCTACAATGAGCAGTTCTTC
TRBJ2-3 . TRBV6-5 . CASRLDGTQYF TGTGCCAGCAGGTTAGACGGTACGCAGTATTTT
TRBJ1-6 . TRBV15 TRBD1 CATSPIRDRNNSPLHF TGTGCCACCAGCCCAATCAGGGACAGGAATAATTCACCCCTCCACTTT
TRBJ1-1 . TRBV3-1/TRBV3-2 . CASSRKANTEAFF TGTGCCAGCAGCCGGAAAGCAAACACTGAAGCTTTCTTT
TRBJ1-4 . TRBV7-3 . CASSLSTADELFF TGTGCCAGCAGCTTAAGTACTGCTGATGAACTGTTTTTT
TRBJ2-7 . TRBV6-6 . CASSYSLWDEQYF TGTGCCAGCAGTTACTCGTTATGGGACGAGCAGTACTTC